This record looks at one T cell receptor (beta chain) sequence and its context. This record belongs to a study of OX40 agonist ivuxolimab in advanced cancers. Study as a whole: Enrolled patients in dose escalation had cancers that were hepatocellular carcinoma, melanoma, renal cell or head and neck cancer.

The CDR3 runs to 12 residues. V shed 7 bases and J shed 7 bases, with 13 bases lying between them. Looked up from germline, CDR1 is MNHEY and CDR2 is SMNVEV (reference sequence). The assay was immunoSEQ multiplex PCR, and TCRdb's table has in-frame clones only and misses some. This table has under 25,000 clones, about 75% appearing once. The rearrangement uses TRBV27 and TRBJ1-2; no clear D gene. Specimen: CD4+ or CD8+ T cells sorted from blood, collected in a trial of the OX40 agonist ivuxolimab. This sequence was found in an adult with an advanced solid tumor such as melanoma, head and neck, liver or kidney cancer. CDR3 amino acids: CASNPHRTGYTF. The CDR3 nucleotides read TGTGCCAGCAACCCCCATAGGACTGGCTACACCTTC.